The 15 T cell receptor beta chains presented below share a single source sample, sequenced in a study of shared clonotypes between healthy human individuals. Data came from immunoSEQ multiplex PCR; TCRdb stores just in-frame clones and leaves some out. The sample contains about 520,000 clones, about 96% of which appear only once. The sample comprised naive CD4+ T cells sorted from blood. The subset denotes: CD45RA+ positively selected. These receptors came from a young woman in good health.

The chain uses TRBV28 and TRBJ2-7; 10 bases are a match to TRBD1. The CDR3 contains 14 residues. Germline V gene lookup returns CDR1 MDHEN and CDR2 SYDVKM. V gave up 5 bases and J gave up 4 bases; unmatched junction bases: 5. CDR3 loop: CASSPGTGVYEQYF. The CDR3 bases are TGTGCCAGCAGTCCCGGGACAGGGGTATACGAGCAGTACTTC. The entire variable domain, with the rest obtained from reference TRBV28 and TRBJ2-7, is as follows: DVKVTQSSRYLVKRTGEKVFLECVQDMDHENMFWYRQDPGLGLRLIYFSYDVKMKEKGDIPEGYSVSREKKERFSLILESASTNQTSMYLCASSPGTGVYEQYFGPGTRLTVT.

This rearrangement joins TRBV5-1 to TRBJ2-3, with 9 nucleotides matching TRBD2. V lost 3 bases to trimming and J lost 3 bases; unmatched junction nucleotides: 5. This CDR3 contains 15 residues. The V gene's germline CDR1 is SGHRS and CDR2 YFSETQ. CDR3 sequence (DNA): TGCGCCAGCAGCTCCGCGGGAGGGATAACAGATACGCAGTATTTT. Its translation: CASSSAGGITDTQYF.

V and J are TRBV7-9 and TRBJ1-1, with D perhaps TRBD1 (5 bases). Trimming stripped 7 bases from V and 10 bases from J, with 19 bases between. The CDR3 sequence is 13 residues long. Germline values: CDR1 SEHNR, CDR2 FQNEAQ (reference sequence). The CDR3 DNA follows: TGTGCCAGCAACTTTACTAGGGGAGAGACAGCTTTCTTT. It specifies CASNFTRGETAFF.

J is TRBJ2-7 and V is TRBV28; a weak D match, TRBD1 (6 bases). The CDR3 has 16 amino acids. Germline loops: CDR1 MDHEN, CDR2 SYDVKM. Trimming stripped 6 bases from V and 3 bases from J, with 21 bases between. The CDR3 region has the DNA TGTGCCAGCAGATTAAGCTCGACAGGCAGACGCTACGAGCAGTACTTC. This sequence encodes CASRLSSTGRRYEQYF.

V gene TRBV19 combines with J gene TRBJ1-1; the match to TRBD1 covers 11 bases. Germline values: CDR1 LNHDA, CDR2 SQIVND (reference sequence). This CDR3 is 15 amino acids long. After removal of 7 bases from V and 1 base from J, the junction contained 5 bases not matched to a gene. CDR3 amino acids: CASNPGQGENTEAFF. CDR3 DNA: TGTGCCAGTAACCCGGGACAGGGGGAGAACACTGAAGCTTTCTTT. Together with reference TRBV19 and TRBJ1-1, the CDR3 gives the full variable domain: DGGITQSPKYLFRKEGQNVTLSCEQNLNHDAMYWYRQDPGQGLRLIYYSQIVNDFQKGDIAEGYSVSREKKESFPLTVTSAQKNPTAFYLCASNPGQGENTEAFFGQGTRLTVV.

V and J are TRBV21-1 and TRBJ1-4; the D call of TRBD1 is as the table states it, not checked on the DNA. TRBV21-1 is assigned pseudogene status. This CDR3 is built from 19 residues. CDR3 sequence: CASSIGAGQAEPLSEKLFF. DNA for the CDR3: TGTGCCAGCAGCATAGGGGCCGGACAGGCGGAACCCCTGAGTGAAAAACTGTTTTTT.

The CDR3 spells CASSIGRGRGNTIYF. The CDR3 region has the DNA TGTGCCAGTAGTATCGGCAGGGGGCGAGGAAACACCATATATTTT. This chain joins TRBV19 and TRBJ1-3; 8 positions match TRBD1. In germline, CDR1 is LNHDA, CDR2 SQIVND (reference sequence). The CDR3 covers 15 residues. The trim removed 3 bases at V and 4 bases at J, leaving 5 bases unmatched.

This chain links TRBV29-1 with TRBJ2-5, with 7 nucleotides matching TRBD2. CDR1 is SQVTM, CDR2 ANQGSEA, per germline. J was trimmed by 2 bases and V by 4 bases; bases with no gene match: 4. This CDR3 has 13 residues. CDR3 DNA sequence: TGCAGCGTTGGGGCAGCGGGGCAAGAGACCCAGTACTTC. Protein sequence: CSVGAAGQETQYF.

The rearrangement links TRBV11-3 to TRBJ2-3, with 9 bases fitting TRBD2. Germline CDR1 and CDR2: SGHNT and YENEEA. The ends lost 4 bases at V and 5 bases at J; junction bases unmatched: 4. The CDR3 runs 14 residues. The CDR3 DNA reads as TGTGCCAGCAGCTCCGGGACTAGCCGAGATACGCAGTATTTT. Its protein product is CASSSGTSRDTQYF.

The gene calls are TRBV6-1 and TRBJ1-2; D gene ambiguous. The CDR3 consists of 16 residues. Germline V gives CDR1 MNHNS, CDR2 SASEGT. Deletions cut 4 bases from V and 1 base from J, with 16 bases between. The DNA of the CDR3 is TGTGCCAGCAGTGGCCCGATTCACGGACTTAACTATGGCTACACCTTC. It yields the protein CASSGPIHGLNYGYTF.

The chain has TRBV4-1 and TRBJ2-2; the D gene is possibly TRBD2 (6 bases). The length of the CDR3 is 15 residues. Germline V lookup: CDR1 MGHRA, CDR2 YSYEKL. V was cut by 6 bases and J by 4 bases, with 15 bases left in between. As DNA, the CDR3 is TGCGCCAGCAGTGACCGGGAGCAGGTCACCGGGGAGCTGTTTTTT. Translating gives CASSDREQVTGELFF.

The chain joins TRBV9 to TRBJ1-2; no reliable D call. CDR1 is SGDLS, CDR2 YYNGEE, per germline. V gave up 7 bases and J gave up 10 bases, with 17 bases separating them. The length of the CDR3 is 12 residues. The CDR3 loop reads CASADPKRAYTF. In nucleotides, the CDR3 is TGTGCCAGCGCCGATCCCAAGCGAGCCTACACCTTC.

The genes are TRBV2 and TRBJ2-7, with 8 bases that match TRBD2. The CDR3 consists of 14 residues. The V segment lost 4 bases and the J segment 3 bases; nucleotides outside the gene matches: 5. Germline CDR1 SNHLY, CDR2 FYNNEI. DNA for the CDR3: TGTGCCAGCAGTGTTAGCGGGACGGTCTACGAGCAGTACTTC. Translating it yields CASSVSGTVYEQYF.

The chain recombines TRBV28 with TRBJ2-4; D might be TRBD2 (6 bases). This CDR3 has 17 amino acids. Trimming left V 4 bases short and J 0 bases short, with 16 bases between. Germline V lookup: CDR1 MDHEN, CDR2 SYDVKM. The CDR3 sequence: CASSSSVGGLAKNIQYF. DNA of the CDR3: TGTGCCAGCAGTTCCTCCGTGGGAGGCCTAGCCAAAAACATTCAGTACTTC.

The rearrangement links TRBV27 to TRBJ2-1; TRBD2 matches at 15 bases. This CDR3 has 19 residues. The germline gives CDR1 MNHEY, CDR2 SMNVEV (reference sequence). Germline trimming cut 4 bases from V and 10 bases from J; bases unmatched to any gene: 17. CDR3 region: CASSSPGLAGGGSRVEQFF. CDR3 DNA sequence: TGTGCCAGCAGTTCCCCGGGACTAGCGGGAGGAGGGTCTCGGGTGGAGCAGTTCTTC.